This section outlines one T cell receptor (beta chain) sequence together with its context. TCRdb ran MiXCR on the RT-PCR reads and lists one entry per CDR3 protein. This table holds about 500,000 distinct CDR3 sequences, 15% to 20% found once. Per the germline V gene, CDR1 is SGHVS and CDR2 is FQNEAQ. The CDR3 has 15 residues. The V segment lost 5 bases and the J segment 2 bases; nucleotides outside the gene matches: 9. The sample comes from a study of response to subunit inactivated influenza vaccine. Sequenced material: CD4+ T cells sorted from PBMCs, taken 23 months after vaccination. The gene calls are TRBV7-8 and TRBJ2-7, with TRBD1 matching 7 bases. This receptor was identified in a man in his fifties or sixties who received an inactivated influenza vaccine. The CDR3 nucleotides read TGTGCCAGCAGCCGCCGTCGGGACAGCCCCTACGAGCAGTACTTC. This codes for CASSRRRDSPYEQYF. Combining the CDR3 with reference TRBV7-8 and TRBJ2-7 gives the whole variable domain GAGVSQSPRYKVAKRGQDVALRCDPISGHVSLFWYQQALGQGPEFLTYFQNEAQLDKSGLPSDRFFAERPEGSVSTLKIQRTQQEDSAVYLCASSRRRDSPYEQYFGPGTRLTVT.